What follows describes a single T cell receptor beta chain. The germline V gene has CDR1 SGHTA and CDR2 FQGNSA. The CDR3 covers 14 residues. Trimming cost V 4 bases and J 2 bases; bases outside gene matches: 0. The source of the sample is a study of blood T cell repertoires in COVID-19. Overall study context: Samples representing acute and convalescent COVID-19 were sourced from the United States, Italy and Spain.

Sequencing used immunoSEQ multiplex PCR; TCRdb keeps in-frame clones, though not all of them. The table has some 150,000 clones, more than 75% seen once. The clonotype originates from a human donor in a cohort sampled during active COVID-19. Sequenced input: peripheral blood. The chain links TRBV7-2 to TRBJ1-5, with 9 bases aligning to TRBD1. The CDR3 nucleotides are TGTGCCAGCAGCTGGACAGGGGGCAATCAGCCCCAGCATTTT. The encoded protein is CASSWTGGNQPQHF.